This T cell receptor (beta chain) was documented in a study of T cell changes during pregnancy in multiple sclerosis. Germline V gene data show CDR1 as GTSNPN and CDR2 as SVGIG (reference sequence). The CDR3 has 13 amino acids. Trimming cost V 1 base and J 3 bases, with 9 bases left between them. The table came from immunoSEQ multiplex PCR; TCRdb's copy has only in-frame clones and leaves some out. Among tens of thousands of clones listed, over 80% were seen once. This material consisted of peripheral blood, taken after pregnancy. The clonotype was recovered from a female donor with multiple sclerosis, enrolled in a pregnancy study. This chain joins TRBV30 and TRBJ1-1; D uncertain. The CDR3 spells CAWSGRLDTEAFF. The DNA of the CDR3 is TGTGCCTGGAGTGGACGACTGGACACTGAAGCTTTCTTT.